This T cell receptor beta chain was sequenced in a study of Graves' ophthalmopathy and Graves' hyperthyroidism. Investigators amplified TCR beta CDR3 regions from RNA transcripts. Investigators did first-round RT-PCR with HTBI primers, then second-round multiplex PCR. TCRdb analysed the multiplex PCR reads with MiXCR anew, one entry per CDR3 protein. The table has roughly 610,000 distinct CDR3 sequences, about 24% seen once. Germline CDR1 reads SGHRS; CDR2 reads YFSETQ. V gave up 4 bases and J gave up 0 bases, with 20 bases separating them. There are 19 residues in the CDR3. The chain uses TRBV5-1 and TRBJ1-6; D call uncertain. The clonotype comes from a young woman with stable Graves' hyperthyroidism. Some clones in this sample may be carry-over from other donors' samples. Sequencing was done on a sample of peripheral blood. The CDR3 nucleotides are TGCGCCAGCAGCCAAACCGGTGGGCCCCGGGGCTCCTATAATTCACCCCTCCACTTT. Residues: CASSQTGGPRGSYNSPLHF.